This T cell receptor beta chain is drawn from a study of cytomegalovirus exposure and HLA in healthy donors. General observations from the study: In a later analysis, TCR beta V- and J-gene trimming showed a link to a missense DCLRE1C variant. At a 0.05 false discovery rate, a later analysis found some 17,000 TCR beta sequences to be associated with HLA alleles. Accurate prediction of HLA-A and HLA-B alleles (for most subjects) was reportedly achieved from TCR beta sequences. Investigators reported some 150 TCR beta chains as tied to cytomegalovirus.

Remarks on this clone: Its antigen is currently unknown.

The CDR3 covers 14 residues. Vbeta (60) and Jbeta (13) primers were used in the PCR. Profiled with immunoSEQ multiplex PCR; TCRdb holds only in-frame clones, not every one. The table includes about 150,000 clones, approximately 86% detected once. The rearrangement links TRBV21-1 to TRBJ1-6; the D segment call TRBD1 is taken from the table without a DNA check. TRBV21-1 is labeled a pseudogene. The specimen was PBMCs. The origin of this receptor is a woman aged 45-65 years in good health and CMV-seropositive. Here the CDR3 DNA reads TGTGCCAGCACCTTCCAGGGCCCGAATTCACCCCTCCACTTT. This encodes CASTFQGPNSPLHF.